These 29 T cell receptor beta chains were all obtained from the same sample, sequenced in a study of T cells in tuberculosis. Assay used: immunoSEQ multiplex PCR; TCRdb lists only in-frame clones, some missing. In the table there are approximately 30,000 clones, 92% of which are singletons. The sample taken for sequencing was PBMCs. All receptors come from a donor between 10 and 29 years old with latent tuberculosis or without tuberculosis infection. Some clones in this sample may be carry-over from other donors' samples.

With respect to this clone: Other nucleotide sequences from this sample produce the same CDR3. V is TRBV4-1 and J is TRBJ2-5; D perhaps matches TRBD1 (7 bases). From germline, CDR1 is MGHRA and CDR2 YSYEKL. The length of the CDR3 is 13 residues. Trimming took 4 bases from V and 2 from J, leaving 8 bases between them. The CDR3, as DNA: TGCGCCAGCAGCCCAGGGGGGCAAGAGACCCAGTACTTC. Its translation is CASSPGGQETQYF.

The chain combines TRBV5-6 with TRBJ1-2; D remains unclear. Germline CDR1 is SGHDT and CDR2 is YYEEEE. The CDR3 runs 12 residues. Trimming removed 2 bases at V and 11 bases at J, with 13 bases between. The CDR3 region has the DNA TGTGCCAGCAGCTTTGGGAGGTATGAGTACACCTTC. It translates to CASSFGRYEYTF.

The chain carries TRBV15 and TRBJ1-4; TRBD1 might be the D (5 bases). There are 14 residues in the CDR3. Per germline, CDR1 LNHNV and CDR2 YYDKDF (reference sequence). V gave up 6 bases and J gave up 5 bases, with 13 bases separating them. CDR3 nucleotide sequence: TGTGCCACCAGACCCCAGGCAGGGAATGAAAAACTGTTTTTT. Its protein is CATRPQAGNEKLFF.

The sample holds one count of this clone. CDR3 sequence reads: CASSISKNTEAFF. The CDR3 DNA follows: TGTGCCAGCAGTATTAGTAAGAACACTGAAGCTTTCTTT. The V call is TRBV28, the J call TRBJ1-1; D gene uncertain. CDR1 and CDR2 from the germline V gene are MDHEN and SYDVKM. CDR3 length: 13 residues. Deletions cut 5 bases from V and 1 base from J, with 8 bases between.

The chain recombines TRBV10-2 with TRBJ1-4, with TRBD1 as a possible D gene (5 bases). CDR1 is WSHSY, CDR2 SAAADI, per germline. Trimming took off 8 bases at V and 7 bases at J, with 26 bases between the two ends. The CDR3 totals 17 residues. CDR3 sequence: CASGSLFQGDEGEKLFF. The CDR3 DNA follows: TGCGCCAGCGGGTCACTTTTTCAAGGGGATGAAGGTGAAAAACTGTTTTTT.

This clone was detected a few times. The same CDR3 can be traced to other DNA sequences in this sample. The V call is TRBV15, the J call TRBJ1-5, with D tentatively TRBD1 (5 bases). There are 15 residues in the CDR3. Germline-derived CDR1 and CDR2 are LNHNV and YYDKDF (reference sequence). V was clipped by 3 bases and J by 2 bases, with 11 bases between them. For the CDR3, the DNA is TGTGCCACCAGCAGGGATCCGGGGGGCAATCAGCCCCAGCATTTT. This gives the protein CATSRDPGGNQPQHF.

The rearrangement joins TRBV6-5 to TRBJ2-7; 11 positions agree with TRBD1. CDR3 length equals 15 residues. In germline, CDR1 is MNHEY, CDR2 SVGAGI. Losses at the gene ends were 5 bases for V and 6 bases for J; bases not matched to a gene: 9. Here the CDR3 reads CASSPTRTGGVEQYF. The CDR3 DNA is TGTGCCAGCAGTCCAACCCGGACAGGGGGCGTCGAGCAGTACTTC.

The chain carries TRBV5-1 and TRBJ2-7; 11 positions match TRBD1. CDR1 and CDR2 from the germline V gene are SGHRS and YFSETQ. The length of the CDR3 is 14 residues. Trimming cost V 4 bases and J 3 bases; bases outside gene matches: 3. The CDR3 bases are TGCGCCAGCAGCGGGACAGGGGGAATCTACGAGCAGTACTTC. Its translation is CASSGTGGIYEQYF.

This clone has only one observation. The chain has TRBV6-5 and TRBJ2-6, with D maybe TRBD1 (5 bases). There are 15 residues in the CDR3. The ends were cut back, 6 bases at V and 0 bases at J, with 9 bases in the middle. The germline gives CDR1 MNHEY, CDR2 SVGAGI. The CDR3 protein is CASRQVNSGANVLTF. The CDR3 nucleotides are TGTGCCAGCAGACAGGTAAACTCTGGGGCCAACGTCCTGACTTTC.

This chain links TRBV28 with TRBJ2-7; TRBD2 matches at 7 bases. The CDR3 length is 17 residues. V shed 3 bases and J 0 bases; nucleotides not matched to a gene: 11. Germline CDR1 reads MDHEN; CDR2 reads SYDVKM. The CDR3: CASSFPWGEGFSYEQYF. CDR3 coding DNA: TGTGCCAGCAGTTTTCCTTGGGGGGAGGGGTTCTCCTACGAGCAGTACTTC.

The gene calls are TRBV6-1 and TRBJ1-2, with D perhaps matching TRBD1 (6 bases). The CDR3 sequence is 15 residues long. Germline-derived CDR1 and CDR2 are MNHNS and SASEGT. V lost 2 bases to trimming and J lost 5 bases, with 15 bases between them. The CDR3 bases are TGTGCCAGCAGTGAAAGGGCAGGGGATCGGTATGGCTACACCTTC. This encodes CASSERAGDRYGYTF.

In this sample, this clone turned up once. The chain is built from TRBV5-7 and TRBJ2-7, with D perhaps matching TRBD2 (5 bases). TRBV5-7 is an open reading frame whose function is uncertain. The V and J ends lost 1 base and 0 bases respectively, with 11 bases between them. The CDR3 is made up of 15 amino acids. The CDR3 DNA reads as TGTGCCAGCAGCTTGAAACTAGGGCCCTCCTACGAGCAGTACTTC. It specifies CASSLKLGPSYEQYF.

The gene calls are TRBV5-4 and TRBJ1-1; TRBD1 is a possible D gene (6 bases). Germline lookup yields CDR1 SGHNT and CDR2 YYREEE (reference sequence). The V end lost 4 bases, the J end lost 5 bases, and 18 bases lay between the germline ends. CDR3 length: 15 residues. CDR3 in amino acids: CASSPGGGEFTEAFF. The CDR3 DNA reads as TGTGCCAGCAGCCCCGGGGGGGGCGAATTTACTGAAGCTTTCTTT.

The genes are TRBV2 and TRBJ2-7, with D perhaps matching TRBD1 (5 bases). CDR1 and CDR2 from the germline V gene are SNHLY and FYNNEI. This CDR3 is built from 12 residues. Trimming pared 7 bases from V and 0 bases from J, leaving 7 bases between. DNA of the CDR3: TGTGCCAGCAAGACAGACTCCTACGAGCAGTACTTC. Translation: CASKTDSYEQYF.

The V call is TRBV19, the J call TRBJ2-7; TRBD1 aligns across 11 bases. Germline V CDR1 and CDR2: LNHDA, SQIVND (reference sequence). The junction had 3 bases not matched to a gene; V was cut back by 5 bases and J by 3 bases. The CDR3 extends over 14 amino acids. CDR3 region: CASSVGTGGYEQYF. The CDR3 DNA is TGTGCCAGTAGTGTAGGGACAGGGGGCTACGAGCAGTACTTC. Filled out from reference TRBV19 and TRBJ2-7, the complete variable domain reads DGGITQSPKYLFRKEGQNVTLSCEQNLNHDAMYWYRQDPGQGLRLIYYSQIVNDFQKGDIAEGYSVSREKKESFPLTVTSAQKNPTAFYLCASSVGTGGYEQYFGPGTRLTVT.

This chain uses TRBV6-5 with TRBJ2-2; 7 bases map to TRBD1. J lost 6 bases, V lost 6 bases, and 10 bases had no gene match. Germline V gives CDR1 MNHEY, CDR2 SVGAGI. This CDR3 contains 15 residues. The CDR3 DNA sequence: TGTGCCAGCAGCCTCGAGACAGGGTATCCCGGGGAGCTGTTTTTT. It encodes CASSLETGYPGELFF.

The V gene is TRBV9, the J gene TRBJ2-7; TRBD1 matches at 10 bases. This CDR3 has 14 residues. V lost 2 bases and J lost 5; bases outside the gene matches: 4. Germline CDR1 SGDLS, CDR2 YYNGEE. The CDR3 DNA follows: TGTGCCAGCAGCGTTGGGGACAGGGGTAACGAGCAGTACTTC. Amino acids: CASSVGDRGNEQYF.

The gene calls are TRBV9 and TRBJ2-7; 9 bases line up with TRBD2. The germline CDR1 and CDR2 sequences are SGDLS and YYNGEE. V gave up 0 bases and J gave up 2 bases; unmatched junction bases: 3. The CDR3 runs 15 residues. For the CDR3, the DNA is TGTGCCAGCAGCGTAGCGGCTAGCGGGGCCTACGAGCAGTACTTC. It translates to CASSVAASGAYEQYF.

V is TRBV30 and J is TRBJ2-7; D is possibly TRBD1 (6 bases). The CDR3 length is 14 residues. Germline loops: CDR1 GTSNPN, CDR2 SVGIG (reference sequence). With 4 bases removed from V and 2 bases from J, the gap between germline ends came to 15 bases. The CDR3: CAWMGMGQPYEQYF. Here the CDR3 DNA reads TGTGCCTGGATGGGGATGGGACAACCCTACGAGCAGTACTTC.

The gene calls are TRBV19 and TRBJ1-1; 7 bases match TRBD1. The germline CDR1 and CDR2 sequences are LNHDA and SQIVND (reference sequence). Trimming cost V 10 bases and J 4 bases; bases outside gene matches: 9. The CDR3 is 13 residues long. CDR3 protein: CATTLGGPTEAFF. For the CDR3, the DNA is TGTGCCACCACCCTAGGGGGCCCCACTGAAGCTTTCTTT.

The J gene is TRBJ2-7, the V gene TRBV2; D may be TRBD2 (5 bases). Germline V gene sequence: CDR1 SNHLY, CDR2 FYNNEI. The CDR3 totals 12 residues. The V end lost 6 bases, the J end lost 5 bases, and 11 bases lay between the germline ends. CDR3 sequence reads: CASSLRVHEQYF. The CDR3 DNA reads as TGTGCCAGCAGCTTGAGGGTTCACGAGCAGTACTTC.

This clone came up once. This chain links TRBV10-3 with TRBJ2-1; 11 bases fit TRBD2. The germline CDR1 and CDR2 sequences are ENHRY and SYGVKD. V dropped 0 bases and J dropped 2; count of bases not matched to a gene: 0. The CDR3 runs 16 residues. The CDR3, as DNA: TGTGCCATCAGTGAGTCTAGCGGGGGGGCCTACAATGAGCAGTTCTTC. This sequence encodes CAISESSGGAYNEQFF.

The chain employs TRBV6-5 and TRBJ2-7; 10 nucleotides agree with TRBD1. Germline CDR1 is MNHEY and CDR2 is SVGAGI. CDR3 length: 14 amino acids. V shed 5 bases, J shed 5 bases, and the junction held 6 bases outside the gene matches. The CDR3 spells CASSPGTGANEQYF. The CDR3 DNA reads as TGTGCCAGCAGTCCCGGGACAGGGGCGAACGAGCAGTACTTC.

Points on this clone: The sample carries other DNA sequences with the same CDR3. V is TRBV7-9 and J is TRBJ1-2, with no clear D. CDR1 is SEHNR, CDR2 FQNEAQ, per germline (reference sequence). The V gene lost 5 bases and the J gene lost 8 bases, with 12 bases spanning the gap. The CDR3 extends over 12 amino acids. The CDR3 nucleotides read TGTGCCAGCAGCCTGGAGACCGGGGGCTACACCTTC. Protein product: CASSLETGGYTF. Based on the CDR3 plus reference TRBV7-9 and TRBJ1-2, the full variable domain is DTGVSQNPRHKITKRGQNVTFRCDPISEHNRLYWYRQTLGQGPEFLTYFQNEAQLEKSRLLSDRFSAERPKGSFSTLEIQRTEQGDSAMYLCASSLETGGYTFGSGTRLTVV.

This clone was picked up one time. This chain links TRBV27 with TRBJ2-6; D call uncertain. The CDR3 loop spans 15 amino acids. The V gene lost 5 bases and the J gene lost 0 bases, with 8 bases spanning the gap. CDR1 MNHEY and CDR2 SMNVEV come from the germline V gene (reference sequence). CDR3 in amino acids: CASSGTSSGANVLTF. CDR3 coding DNA: TGTGCCAGCAGTGGTACAAGCTCTGGGGCCAACGTCCTGACTTTC.

V usage is TRBV27 and J usage is TRBJ1-1; D is unclear. The germline CDR1 and CDR2 sequences are MNHEY and SMNVEV (reference sequence). The CDR3 runs to 13 residues. Trimming took 7 bases from V and 1 from J, leaving 10 bases between them. The CDR3 region is CASKSSGNTEAFF. As DNA, the CDR3 is TGTGCCAGCAAGTCTTCCGGGAACACTGAAGCTTTCTTT.

The chain combines TRBV28 with TRBJ2-7; 9 nucleotides line up with TRBD2. CDR3 length: 15 amino acids. After removal of 5 bases from V and 7 bases from J, the junction contained 12 bases not matched to a gene. Germline CDR1 is MDHEN and CDR2 is SYDVKM. Written as DNA, the CDR3 is TGTGCCAGCAGTGGGGGGTCTAGCGGGGCGGGAGAGCAGTACTTC. Protein product: CASSGGSSGAGEQYF.

This clone was counted once. The V gene is TRBV6-4, the J gene TRBJ2-5; 7 bases match TRBD2. The germline gives CDR1 MRHNA, CDR2 SNTAGT. The CDR3 consists of 16 residues. V trimming: 0 bases; J trimming: 2 bases; junction bases outside the gene matches: 6. CDR3 loop: CASSDSQRGLQETQYF. DNA of the CDR3: TGTGCCAGCAGTGACTCCCAGCGGGGTTTACAAGAGACCCAGTACTTC.

This rearrangement joins TRBV7-6 to TRBJ1-2, with 8 positions matching TRBD1. The CDR3 totals 14 residues. J lost 9 bases, V lost 5 bases, and 11 bases had no gene match. CDR1 and CDR2 from the germline V gene are SGHVS and FNYEAQ. In nucleotides, the CDR3 is TGTGCCAGCAGCCCAGGGGGCCCTCGGAGGAGCTACACCTTC. Translation gives CASSPGGPRRSYTF.